These 3 T cell receptor beta chains were all obtained from the same sample, sequenced in a study of read filtering for tumor transcriptome and immune sequencing. This library used 300 to 450 ng RNA and molecular barcoded adaptors spanning alpha/delta and beta/gamma chains. TCRdb reanalysed the reads using MiXCR and keeps one entry per CDR3 protein. The sample contains 40,000 or so distinct CDR3 sequences, around an eighth of which appear only once. The sequenced material came from a population of CD138-negative cells sorted from bone marrow. These receptors all stem from a donor at least 40 years old with multiple myeloma.

This clonotype came up once. A far more abundant clone sits one base away, making this likely a read error. This chain uses TRBV7-2 with TRBJ2-1; 7 bases fit TRBD2. This CDR3 is 16 amino acids long. Looked up from germline, CDR1 is SGHTA and CDR2 is FQGNSA. The CDR3 sequence: CASSSGGGTSTLERFF. Written as DNA, the CDR3 is TGTGCCAGCAGCTCTGGGGGGGGGACCTCTACTTTGGAGCGGTTCTTC.

This clonotype was observed at least ten times. V is TRBV5-1 and J is TRBJ2-3, with 8 bases fitting TRBD1. The germline CDR1 and CDR2 sequences are SGHRS and YFSETQ. The CDR3 length is 14 residues. V dropped 4 bases and J dropped 1; count of bases not matched to a gene: 2. CDR3 bases: TGCGCCAGCAGCCCGGGACAGGGCACAGATACGCAGTATTTT. Amino acid sequence: CASSPGQGTDTQYF.

This clonotype was seen many times. A much more abundant neighbour one base away suggests this may be a read error. The gene calls are TRBV6-5 and TRBJ2-1; 7 bases match TRBD2. After removal of 5 bases from V and 12 bases from J, the junction contained 16 bases not matched to a gene. This CDR3 comprises 15 residues. In germline, CDR1 is MNHEY, CDR2 SVGAGI. The DNA for the CDR3 is TGTGCCAGCAGTCCTTCCGGGAGGCTATTACTTGGGCAGTTCTTC. Amino acid sequence: CASSPSGRLLLGQFF.